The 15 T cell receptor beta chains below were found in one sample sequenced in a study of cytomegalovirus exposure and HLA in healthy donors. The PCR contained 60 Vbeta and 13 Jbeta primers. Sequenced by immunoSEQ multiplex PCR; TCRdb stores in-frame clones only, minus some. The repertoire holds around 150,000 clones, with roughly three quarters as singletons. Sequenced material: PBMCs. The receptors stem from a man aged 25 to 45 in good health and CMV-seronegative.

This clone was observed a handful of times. DNA for the CDR3: TGCGCCAGCAGCTACGCCGCGAAGACTGAAGCTTTCTTT. This translates into CASSYAAKTEAFF. The chain is built from TRBV5-1 and TRBJ1-1; D gene ambiguous. Trimming cost V 3 bases and J 5 bases, with 11 bases left between them. CDR1 SGHRS and CDR2 YFSETQ come from the germline V gene. This CDR3 comprises 13 residues.

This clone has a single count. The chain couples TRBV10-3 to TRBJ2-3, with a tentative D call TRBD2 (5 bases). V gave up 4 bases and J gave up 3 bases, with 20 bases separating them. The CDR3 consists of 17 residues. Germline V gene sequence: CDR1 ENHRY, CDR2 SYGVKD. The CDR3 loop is CAISARGSFSATDTQYF. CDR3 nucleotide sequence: TGTGCCATCAGTGCCCGAGGGAGCTTTTCGGCTACAGATACGCAGTATTTT.

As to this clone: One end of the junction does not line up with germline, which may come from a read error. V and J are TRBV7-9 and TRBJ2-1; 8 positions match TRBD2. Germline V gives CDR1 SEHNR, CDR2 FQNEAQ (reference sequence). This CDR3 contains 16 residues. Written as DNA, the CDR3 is TGTTCCAGCAGCTCGTCTGTGGCGGGAGGATACAATGAGCAGTTCTTC. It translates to CSSSSSVAGGYNEQFF.

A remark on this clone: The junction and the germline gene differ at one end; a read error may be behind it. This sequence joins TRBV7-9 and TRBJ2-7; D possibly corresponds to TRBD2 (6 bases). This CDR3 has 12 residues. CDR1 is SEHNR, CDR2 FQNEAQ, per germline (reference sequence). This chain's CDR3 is CSSSRGEYEQYF. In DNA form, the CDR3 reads TGTTCCAGCAGCCGCGGGGAATACGAGCAGTACTTC.

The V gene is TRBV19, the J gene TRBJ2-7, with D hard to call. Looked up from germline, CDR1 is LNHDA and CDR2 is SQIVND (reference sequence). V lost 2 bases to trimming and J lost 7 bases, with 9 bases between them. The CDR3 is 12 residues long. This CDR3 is CASSIQFGEQYF. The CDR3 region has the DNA TGTGCCAGTAGTATACAGTTTGGTGAGCAGTACTTC.

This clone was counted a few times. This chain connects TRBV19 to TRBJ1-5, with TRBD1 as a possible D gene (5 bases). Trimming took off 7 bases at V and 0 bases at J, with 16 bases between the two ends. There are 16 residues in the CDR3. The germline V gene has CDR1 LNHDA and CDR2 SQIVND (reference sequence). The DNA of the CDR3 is TGTGCCAGTACGTTTGGGGGGGATTATAGCAATCAGCCCCAGCATTTT. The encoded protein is CASTFGGDYSNQPQHF.

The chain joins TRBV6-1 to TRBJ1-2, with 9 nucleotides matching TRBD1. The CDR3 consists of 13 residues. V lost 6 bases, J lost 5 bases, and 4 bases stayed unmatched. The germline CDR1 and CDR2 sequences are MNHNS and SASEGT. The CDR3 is CASSEDRGYGYTF. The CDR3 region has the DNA TGTGCCAGCAGCGAGGACAGGGGATATGGCTACACCTTC.

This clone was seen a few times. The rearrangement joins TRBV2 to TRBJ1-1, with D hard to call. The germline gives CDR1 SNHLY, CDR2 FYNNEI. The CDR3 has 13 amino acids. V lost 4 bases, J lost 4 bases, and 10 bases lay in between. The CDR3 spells CASSVNQATEAFF. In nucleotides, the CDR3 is TGTGCCAGCAGTGTTAATCAAGCCACTGAAGCTTTCTTT.

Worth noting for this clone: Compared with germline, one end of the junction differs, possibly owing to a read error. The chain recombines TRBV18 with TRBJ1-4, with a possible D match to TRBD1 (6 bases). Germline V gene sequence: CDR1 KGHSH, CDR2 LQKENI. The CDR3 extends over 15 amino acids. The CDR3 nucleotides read TGTGCCAGCTCCCCACAGGCACAGGGAGTTGAAAAACTGTTTTTT. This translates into CASSPQAQGVEKLFF.

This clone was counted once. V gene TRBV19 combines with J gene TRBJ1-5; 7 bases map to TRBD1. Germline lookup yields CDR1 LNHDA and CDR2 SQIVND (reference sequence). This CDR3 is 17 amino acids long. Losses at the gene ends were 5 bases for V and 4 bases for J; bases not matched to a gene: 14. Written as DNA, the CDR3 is TGTGCCAGTAGTTCCAGGGGAAGGGGGCGCCGAAATCAGCCCCAGCATTTT. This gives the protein CASSSRGRGRRNQPQHF.

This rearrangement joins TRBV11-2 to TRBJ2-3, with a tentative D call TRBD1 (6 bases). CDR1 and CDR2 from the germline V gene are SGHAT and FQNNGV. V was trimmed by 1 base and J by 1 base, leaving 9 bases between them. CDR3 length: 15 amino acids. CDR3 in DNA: TGTGCCAGCAGCTTAGGCTCAGGGGGCACAGATACGCAGTATTTT. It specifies CASSLGSGGTDTQYF.

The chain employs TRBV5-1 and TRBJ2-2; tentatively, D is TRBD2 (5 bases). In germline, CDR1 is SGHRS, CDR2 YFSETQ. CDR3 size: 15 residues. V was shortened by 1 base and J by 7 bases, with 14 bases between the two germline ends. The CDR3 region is CASSLFRDRGGELFF. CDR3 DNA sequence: TGCGCCAGCAGCTTGTTCCGGGATCGTGGCGGGGAGCTGTTTTTT.

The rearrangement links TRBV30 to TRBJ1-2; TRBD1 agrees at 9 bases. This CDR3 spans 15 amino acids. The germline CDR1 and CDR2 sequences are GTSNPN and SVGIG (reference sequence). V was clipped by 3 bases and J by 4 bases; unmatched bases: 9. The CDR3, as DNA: TGTGCCTGGAGCACCTTACAGGGGGCGTTCTATGGCTACACCTTC. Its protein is CAWSTLQGAFYGYTF.

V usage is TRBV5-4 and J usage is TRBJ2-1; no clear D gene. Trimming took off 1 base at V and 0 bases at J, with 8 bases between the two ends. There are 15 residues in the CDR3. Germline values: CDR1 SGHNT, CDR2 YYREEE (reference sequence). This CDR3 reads CASSLSPSSYNEQFF. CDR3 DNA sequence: TGTGCCAGCAGCTTGTCACCGAGCTCCTACAATGAGCAGTTCTTC. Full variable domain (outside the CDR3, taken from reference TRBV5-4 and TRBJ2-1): ETGVTQSPTHLIKTRGQQVTLRCSSQSGHNTVSWYQQALGQGPQFIFQYYREEENGRGNFPPRFSGLQFPNYSSELNVNALELDDSALYLCASSLSPSSYNEQFFGPGTRLTVL.

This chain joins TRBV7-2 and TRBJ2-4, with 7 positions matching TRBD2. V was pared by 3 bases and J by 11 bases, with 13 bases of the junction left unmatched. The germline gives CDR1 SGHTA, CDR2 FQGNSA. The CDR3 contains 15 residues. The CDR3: CASSFEWTAREVQYF. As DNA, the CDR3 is TGTGCCAGCAGCTTTGAATGGACCGCCCGGGAGGTTCAGTACTTC.